Below are 8 T cell receptor beta chains sequenced from a single sample in a study of blood T cell repertoires in COVID-19. The repertoire was sequenced with immunoSEQ multiplex PCR; TCRdb's copy has only in-frame clones and lacks some. Of a few hundred thousand clones detected, approximately 86% appear once; the ten largest clones hold about 2%. Sequenced input: peripheral blood. Receptor source: a man younger than 30 with active or convalescent COVID-19.

V gene TRBV7-9 combines with J gene TRBJ1-6; possibly TRBD1 for D (6 bases). The ends were cut back, 5 bases at V and 13 bases at J, with 21 bases in the middle. The CDR3 is 15 residues long. CDR1 and CDR2 from the germline V gene are SEHNR and FQNEAQ (reference sequence). The CDR3 nucleotides are TGTGCCAGCAGCCCCACGGACAGATCCGGTTGGCCCCTCCACTTT. Translation gives CASSPTDRSGWPLHF.

The gene calls are TRBV15 and TRBJ2-3; 16 nucleotides agree with TRBD2. Germline V gene sequence: CDR1 LNHNV, CDR2 YYDKDF (reference sequence). Losses at the gene ends were 8 bases for V and 4 bases for J; bases not matched to a gene: 12. This CDR3 contains 18 residues. CDR3 nucleotides: TGTGCCACCCGAAGGGGACTAGCGGGGGGGCGCGGAGCAGATACGCAGTATTTT. It is translated as CATRRGLAGGRGADTQYF.

This chain uses TRBV28 with TRBJ1-1; D is possibly TRBD1 (6 bases). Germline assignment: CDR1 MDHEN and CDR2 SYDVKM. V lost 3 bases and J 7 bases, leaving 12 bases between the germline ends. The CDR3 has 13 residues. DNA of the CDR3: TGTGCCAGCAGTTTGGGGGGGGCCATTGAAGCTTTCTTT. It yields the protein CASSLGGAIEAFF.

This chain links TRBV12-3 or TRBV12-4 with TRBJ1-1; D is unresolved. This CDR3 contains 11 residues. The V and J ends lost 3 bases and 7 bases respectively, with 6 bases between them. The CDR3: CASSFRGEAFF. CDR3 DNA sequence: TGTGCCAGCAGTTTTCGGGGTGAAGCTTTCTTT.

The V and J genes are TRBV11-2 and TRBJ1-4, with D possibly TRBD1 on 6 matching bases. Trimming took off 0 bases at V and 6 bases at J, with 17 bases between the two ends. This CDR3 has 17 residues. Germline-derived CDR1 and CDR2 are SGHAT and FQNNGV. CDR3 region: CASSLDSDRLGYEKLFF. The CDR3, as DNA: TGTGCCAGCAGCTTAGATTCCGACAGGCTCGGCTATGAAAAACTGTTTTTT. Based on the CDR3 plus reference TRBV11-2 and TRBJ1-4, the full variable domain is EAGVAQSPRYKIIEKRQSVAFWCNPISGHATLYWYQQILGQGPKLLIQFQNNGVVDDSQLPKDRFSAERLKGVDSTLKIQPAKLEDSAVYLCASSLDSDRLGYEKLFFGSGTQLSVL.

The genes are TRBV9 and TRBJ1-1; TRBD1 aligns across 9 bases. The CDR3 extends over 14 amino acids. Germline CDR1 and CDR2: SGDLS and YYNGEE. V shed 0 bases and J 8 bases; nucleotides not matched to a gene: 5. As DNA, the CDR3 is TGTGCCAGCAGCGTAGTAGGGACAGGGCCAGAAGCTTTCTTT. This sequence encodes CASSVVGTGPEAFF.

The chain uses TRBV5-4 and TRBJ1-2; possibly TRBD1 for D (5 bases). V lost 1 base to trimming and J lost 1 base, with 8 bases between them. Germline lookup yields CDR1 SGHNT and CDR2 YYREEE (reference sequence). CDR3 length equals 14 residues. The CDR3 loop reads CASSLPGINYGYTF. CDR3 sequence (DNA): TGTGCCAGCAGCTTGCCAGGGATTAACTATGGCTACACCTTC.

J is TRBJ2-7 and V is TRBV9; 8 nucleotides line up with TRBD1. CDR1 is SGDLS, CDR2 YYNGEE, per germline. V was pared by 4 bases and J by 1 base, with 13 bases of the junction left unmatched. CDR3 length: 17 residues. The CDR3 region is CASSQGSEQGVSYEQYF. The CDR3 region has the DNA TGTGCCAGCAGCCAGGGGTCTGAACAGGGGGTATCCTACGAGCAGTACTTC.